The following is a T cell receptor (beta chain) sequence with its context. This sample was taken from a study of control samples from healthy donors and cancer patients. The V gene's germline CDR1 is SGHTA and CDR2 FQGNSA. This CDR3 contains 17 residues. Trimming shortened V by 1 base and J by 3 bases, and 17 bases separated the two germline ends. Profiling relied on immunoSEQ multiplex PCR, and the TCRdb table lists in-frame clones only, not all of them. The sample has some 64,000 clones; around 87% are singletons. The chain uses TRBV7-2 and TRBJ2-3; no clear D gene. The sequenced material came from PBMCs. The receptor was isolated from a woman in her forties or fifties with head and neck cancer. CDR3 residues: CASSLVSVRRRTDTQYF. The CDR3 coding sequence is TGTGCCAGCAGCTTAGTCTCCGTTCGTCGGAGAACAGATACGCAGTATTTT.